This T cell receptor (beta chain) is drawn from a study of blood T cell repertoires in COVID-19. Study-level information: PBMCs, B-cell-depleted T cells, or T cells were the source of the cDNA or gDNA that made up the material.

V lost 5 bases and J lost 2, with 17 bases in between. The germline gives CDR1 MNHEY, CDR2 SMNVEV (reference sequence). The CDR3 runs 16 residues. Source study methods: Reference gene primer amplification gave nucleated cell count estimates. Clones were sequenced by immunoSEQ multiplex PCR, and TCRdb holds only the in-frame ones, with some missing. V, J and clone size are taken as reported in that table, and D and trimming were inferred from the DNA itself. The table includes 200,000 to 250,000 clones, over 80% detected once. Source material: PBMCs or T cells enriched from blood (not recorded which). The chain combines TRBV27 with TRBJ2-3; a possible D gene is TRBD2 (5 bases). The clonotype originates from a woman aged 40 to 50 who had recovered from COVID-19. The CDR3 region is CASSNQRRPYTDTQYF. The CDR3 nucleotides read TGTGCCAGCAGTAATCAGCGGCGGCCGTACACAGATACGCAGTATTTT.